Below are 17 T cell receptor beta chains sequenced from a single sample in a study of post-analysis software for immune sequencing data. Overall study findings and caveats: Five or six TRBV segments, TRBV5-6, TRBV5-1 and TRBV20-1 among them, were found more frequent in patients than controls.

Antigens of these TCRs are unknown. The authors incorporated unique molecular identifiers into the TCR beta cDNA libraries. TCRdb redid the calling of the PCR reads with MiXCR, one entry per CDR3 protein. The repertoire has just over 250,000 distinct CDR3 sequences, 35% to 45% of them found once; the top ten carry around 4.8%. Specimen: blood. These receptors all come from a girl aged 5-17 years with multiple sclerosis.

This clonotype was seen repeatedly, ten times or more. The chain is built from TRBV2 and TRBJ2-1; 13 bases are shared with TRBD2. Germline CDR1 reads SNHLY; CDR2 reads FYNNEI. Trimming cost V 6 bases and J 5 bases; bases outside gene matches: 7. The CDR3 is made up of 16 amino acids. The CDR3 nucleotides are TGTGCCAGCAGCATAGGACTAGCGGGAGCGGACAATGAGCAGTTCTTC. Its protein product is CASSIGLAGADNEQFF.

This chain uses TRBV6-2 or TRBV6-3 with TRBJ1-2; D not resolved. The germline CDR1 and CDR2 sequences are MNHEY and SVGEGT. The ends were cut back, 6 bases at V and 8 bases at J, with 10 bases in the middle. The CDR3 consists of 11 residues. CDR3: CASSTLRGYTF. In DNA form, the CDR3 reads TGTGCCAGCAGCACGTTGAGGGGCTACACCTTC.

Turning to this clonotype: A much larger clone differs from this one at a single base, so this may be a read error. V gene TRBV20-1 combines with J gene TRBJ2-5; TRBD2 agrees at 11 bases. Germline-derived CDR1 and CDR2 are DFQATT and SNEGSKA (reference sequence). Trimming removed 1 base from V and 11 bases from J; junction bases left unmatched: 9. This CDR3 spans 14 amino acids. The CDR3 here is CSARGLAGYNEQYF. The DNA for the CDR3 is TGCAGTGCTAGAGGACTAGCGGGGTACAATGAGCAGTACTTC.

This clonotype came up many times. The chain carries TRBV4-1 and TRBJ2-3; possibly TRBD2 for D (7 bases). Germline V gene lookup returns CDR1 MGHRA and CDR2 YSYEKL. V was cut by 0 bases and J by 5 bases, with 15 bases left in between. The CDR3 sequence is 16 residues long. DNA for the CDR3: TGCGCCAGCAGCCAAGACGAGGGGGGGAGTATAGATACGCAGTATTTT. It is translated as CASSQDEGGSIDTQYF.

In its sample, this clonotype was seen a few times. J is TRBJ1-6 and V is TRBV5-1, with TRBD1 identical over 9 bases. The J segment lost 10 bases and the V segment lost 6 bases, leaving 8 bases of the junction unmatched. CDR3 length: 14 amino acids. The germline V gene has CDR1 SGHRS and CDR2 YFSETQ. DNA for the CDR3: TGCGCCAGCAACCCGGGACAGGGTGGATCACCCCTCCACTTT. Residues: CASNPGQGGSPLHF.

This clonotype was recorded at least ten times. The chain is built from TRBV6-5 and TRBJ1-1; D is perhaps TRBD1 (6 bases). Germline V gives CDR1 MNHEY, CDR2 SVGAGI. CDR3 length: 13 amino acids. Trimming took off 5 bases at V and 5 bases at J, with 12 bases between the two ends. In nucleotides, the CDR3 is TGTGCCAGCAGTCCGGCTGGGACAACTGAAGCTTTCTTT. Its protein is CASSPAGTTEAFF.

The CDR3, as DNA: TGTGCCAGCAGGTCAGGGGGAGAGACCCAGTACTTC. It specifies CASRSGGETQYF. This chain links TRBV6-1 with TRBJ2-5; 7 nucleotides match TRBD1. V trimming: 6 bases; J trimming: 4 bases; junction bases outside the gene matches: 2. The CDR3 is 12 amino acids. Per germline, CDR1 MNHNS and CDR2 SASEGT.

This chain connects TRBV5-1 to TRBJ2-7, with 8 bases that match TRBD2. This CDR3 spans 16 amino acids. CDR1 and CDR2 from the germline V gene are SGHRS and YFSETQ. Trimming took 4 bases from V and 0 from J; bases not matched to a gene: 9. DNA of the CDR3: TGCGCCAGCAGCCGTACTAGCGGAGCCACCTCCTACGAGCAGTACTTC. It specifies CASSRTSGATSYEQYF.

This chain links TRBV21-1 with TRBJ2-7; the table's D call, TRBD1, was not checked against the DNA. TRBV21-1 counts as a pseudogene. The CDR3 contains 14 residues. The CDR3 nucleotides are TGTGCCAGCAGCAATGGGAAGGGTTCCTACGAGCAGTACTTC. Translating it yields CASSNGKGSYEQYF.

This clonotype appeared a few times. Here the CDR3 DNA reads TGCGCCAGCAGCTCCGGACAGGGGCTAAATCAGCCCCAGCATTTT. Translation: CASSSGQGLNQPQHF. The rearrangement uses TRBV5-1 and TRBJ1-5; 9 bases agree with TRBD1. CDR1 is SGHRS and CDR2 is YFSETQ in the germline V gene. This CDR3 has 15 amino acids. Trimming took 3 bases from V and 4 from J; bases not matched to a gene: 5.

The V call is TRBV20-1, the J call TRBJ1-5; D gene unclear. Germline CDR1 reads DFQATT; CDR2 reads SNEGSKA (reference sequence). The CDR3 is made up of 13 amino acids. Trimming took 3 bases from V and 7 from J, leaving 13 bases between them. In DNA form, the CDR3 reads TGCAGTGCTAGCGCGAGGGAGGGACAGCCCCAGCATTTT. Its translation is CSASAREGQPQHF.

The table lists this clonotype with many counts. The chain links TRBV5-5 to TRBJ1-2; D is ambiguous. The CDR3 extends over 14 amino acids. Germline V gene lookup returns CDR1 SGHKS and CDR2 YYEKEE (reference sequence). V lost 5 bases, J lost 0 bases, and 11 bases lay in between. CDR3 sequence reads: CASSLHRTNYGYTF. DNA of the CDR3: TGTGCCAGCAGTTTACACCGAACTAACTATGGCTACACCTTC.

This clonotype was seen only a few times. V usage is TRBV7-2 and J usage is TRBJ1-5; D possibly corresponds to TRBD1 (5 bases). Trimming stripped 6 bases from V and 9 bases from J, with 12 bases between. Germline V gene sequence: CDR1 SGHTA, CDR2 FQGNSA. The CDR3 covers 12 residues. CDR3 residues: CASSGGFAPQHF. CDR3 in DNA: TGTGCCAGCAGTGGGGGGTTTGCGCCCCAGCATTTT.

J is TRBJ2-5 and V is TRBV7-9; D gene unclear. The CDR3 sequence is 12 residues long. Germline V gene sequence: CDR1 SEHNR, CDR2 FQNEAQ (reference sequence). V shed 1 base and J shed 5 bases, with 5 bases lying between them. The CDR3 sequence: CASSLVPETQYF. CDR3 coding DNA: TGTGCCAGCAGCTTAGTACCGGAGACCCAGTACTTC. The full variable domain, with the rest looked up from reference TRBV7-9 and TRBJ2-5, is DTGVSQNPRHKITKRGQNVTFRCDPISEHNRLYWYRQTLGQGPEFLTYFQNEAQLEKSRLLSDRFSAERPKGSFSTLEIQRTEQGDSAMYLCASSLVPETQYFGPGTRLLVL.

The chain recombines TRBV20-1 with TRBJ2-3; 11 bases agree with TRBD2. Looked up from germline, CDR1 is DFQATT and CDR2 is SNEGSKA (reference sequence). The CDR3 is 15 amino acids. Germline trimming cut 5 bases from V and 0 bases from J; bases unmatched to any gene: 4. The CDR3 loop reads CSAGTSGSSTDTQYF. The CDR3 bases are TGCAGTGCTGGGACTAGCGGAAGTAGCACAGATACGCAGTATTTT.

The J gene is TRBJ2-1, the V gene TRBV7-9, with 7 positions matching TRBD2. The CDR3 totals 17 residues. Germline values: CDR1 SEHNR, CDR2 FQNEAQ (reference sequence). Losses at the gene ends were 5 bases for V and 2 bases for J; bases not matched to a gene: 12. The CDR3 bases are TGTGCCAGCAGCCCGCGCCGGGCTAGCGGTCCCTACAATGAGCAGTTCTTC. It yields the protein CASSPRRASGPYNEQFF.

This clonotype appeared many times. The rearrangement joins TRBV5-6 to TRBJ2-1, with 8 bases that match TRBD2. The CDR3 spans 18 residues. Germline assignment: CDR1 SGHDT and CDR2 YYEEEE. V lost 3 bases and J lost 4; bases outside the gene matches: 15. CDR3 residues: CASSSGQGLGQTYNEQFF. CDR3 nucleotides: TGTGCCAGCAGCTCGGGCCAGGGACTAGGCCAAACGTACAATGAGCAGTTCTTC.